Shown below are 26 T cell receptor beta chains from a single sample sequenced in a study of shared clonotypes between healthy human individuals. CD8 cells regarded as naive lacked CD45RO, were positively chosen for CCR7, and omitted terminally differentiated effector memory CD45RA+ cells. Sequencing used immunoSEQ multiplex PCR; TCRdb keeps in-frame clones, though not all of them. This table has about 2 million clones, about 95% appearing once. Sequenced input: naive CD8+ T cells sorted from blood. The receptors derive from a man between 18 and 35 years old in good health.

V and J are TRBV6-5 and TRBJ2-2, with 7 bases that match TRBD2. V gave up 2 bases and J gave up 4 bases; unmatched junction bases: 7. Germline lookup yields CDR1 MNHEY and CDR2 SVGAGI. CDR3 length: 16 residues. This chain's CDR3 is CASSYGTIGGTGELFF. CDR3 nucleotides: TGTGCCAGCAGTTACGGGACTATAGGAGGCACCGGGGAGCTGTTTTTT.

The chain links TRBV4-3 to TRBJ1-5; TRBD1 is a possible D gene (6 bases). CDR3 length: 17 residues. Trimming removed 1 base at V and 0 bases at J, with 13 bases between. The germline V gene encodes CDR1 LGHNA and CDR2 YSLEER. Written as DNA, the CDR3 is TGCGCCAGCAGCCAAGGGACAGACTCTTATAGCAATCAGCCCCAGCATTTT. Its translation is CASSQGTDSYSNQPQHF.

In this sample, this clone turned up once. This chain connects TRBV9 to TRBJ1-2, with D perhaps TRBD1 (6 bases). This CDR3 region has 13 residues. V shed 4 bases and J shed 4 bases, with 11 bases lying between them. Germline V gene data show CDR1 as SGDLS and CDR2 as YYNGEE. The CDR3 DNA sequence: TGTGCCAGCAGCCCCACGGACAGCTATGGCTACACCTTC. This codes for CASSPTDSYGYTF.

This chain joins TRBV6-6 and TRBJ2-3, with D possibly matching TRBD2 (6 bases). V lost 6 bases, J lost 6 bases, and 16 bases lay in between. Germline lookup yields CDR1 MNHNY and CDR2 SVGAGI (reference sequence). There are 14 residues in the CDR3. CDR3 amino acids: CASRLGTAGDTQYF. CDR3 DNA sequence: TGTGCCAGCAGGCTCGGGACCGCGGGGGATACGCAGTATTTT.

The J gene is TRBJ2-5, the V gene TRBV29-1; a possible D gene is TRBD2 (6 bases). V was cut by 1 base and J by 1 base, with 10 bases left in between. Germline V gives CDR1 SQVTM, CDR2 ANQGSEA. The CDR3 extends over 14 amino acids. The CDR3 bases are TGCAGCGTTGAAGTAGCGGATATCCAAGAGACCCAGTACTTC. Encoded protein: CSVEVADIQETQYF.

This chain connects TRBV28 to TRBJ1-1; D may be TRBD1 (6 bases). The germline CDR1 and CDR2 sequences are MDHEN and SYDVKM. This CDR3 comprises 14 residues. V gave up 10 bases and J gave up 0 bases, with 15 bases separating them. As DNA, the CDR3 is TGTGCCACCAATCAGGAGGGGGTGAACACTGAAGCTTTCTTT. Encoded protein: CATNQEGVNTEAFF.

This sequence joins TRBV5-4 and TRBJ2-1; D gene ambiguous. The germline V gene encodes CDR1 SGHNT and CDR2 YYREEE (reference sequence). There are 13 residues in the CDR3. Between the trimmed V and J ends, which lost 4 bases and 4 bases, there was a span of 9 bases. The CDR3, as DNA: TGTGCCAGCAGCGCGACACAGTACAATGAGCAGTTCTTC. This encodes CASSATQYNEQFF. Together with reference TRBV5-4 and TRBJ2-1, the CDR3 gives the full variable domain: ETGVTQSPTHLIKTRGQQVTLRCSSQSGHNTVSWYQQALGQGPQFIFQYYREEENGRGNFPPRFSGLQFPNYSSELNVNALELDDSALYLCASSATQYNEQFFGPGTRLTVL.

The chain recombines TRBV5-5 with TRBJ2-7; D might be TRBD1 (5 bases). The germline V and J ends were trimmed by 0 bases and 1 base, with 8 bases remaining between them. The CDR3 length is 14 residues. Per the germline V gene, CDR1 is SGHKS and CDR2 is YYEKEE (reference sequence). The CDR3 DNA reads as TGTGCCAGCAGCTTGGCCAGGGAATCCTACGAGCAGTACTTC. It encodes CASSLARESYEQYF.

The chain links TRBV4-3 to TRBJ1-6, with 8 bases lining up with TRBD1. Germline V gene sequence: CDR1 LGHNA, CDR2 YSLEER. The ends lost 1 base at V and 8 bases at J; junction bases unmatched: 7. CDR3 size: 16 residues. DNA for the CDR3: TGCGCCAGCAGCCAAGGTGTGACAGGGGTGGATTCACCCCTCCACTTT. It specifies CASSQGVTGVDSPLHF.

V is TRBV5-4 and J is TRBJ2-3, with 14 bases identical to TRBD2. Germline trimming cut 4 bases from V and 5 bases from J; bases unmatched to any gene: 12. This CDR3 comprises 18 residues. Germline V gene data show CDR1 as SGHNT and CDR2 as YYREEE (reference sequence). DNA of the CDR3: TGTGCCAGCAGCGTGGGACTAGCGGGGGCCCAAATGAGAGATACGCAGTATTTT. It is translated as CASSVGLAGAQMRDTQYF.

The chain recombines TRBV10-3 with TRBJ1-2, with 7 bases lining up with TRBD1. After removal of 1 base from V and 1 base from J, the junction contained 6 bases not matched to a gene. Germline CDR1 and CDR2: ENHRY and SYGVKD. The CDR3 length is 16 residues. In DNA, the CDR3 is TGTGCCATCAGTGAGTGGGACAGCGAACTTAACTATGGCTACACCTTC. Amino acid sequence: CAISEWDSELNYGYTF.

The chain is built from TRBV14 and TRBJ2-2, with D unresolved. Germline loops: CDR1 SGHDN, CDR2 FVKESK. V lost 4 bases, J lost 0 bases, and 15 bases lay in between. CDR3 length equals 17 residues. The CDR3 loop reads CASSRRLPGTNTGELFF. DNA for the CDR3: TGTGCCAGCAGCCGAAGGCTGCCGGGTACGAACACCGGGGAGCTGTTTTTT.

This chain joins TRBV27 and TRBJ1-2, with D perhaps TRBD1 (5 bases). CDR3 length: 13 amino acids. Germline V gene lookup returns CDR1 MNHEY and CDR2 SMNVEV (reference sequence). Trimming cost V 5 bases and J 7 bases, with 14 bases left between them. The CDR3 DNA reads as TGTGCCAGCAGTCTCGAGGGACTAGGTGGCTACACCTTC. Its protein product is CASSLEGLGGYTF.

The rearrangement links TRBV7-3 to TRBJ2-3; D is uncertain. Trimming took 8 bases from V and 6 from J, leaving 21 bases between them. Per germline, CDR1 SGHTA and CDR2 FQGTGA. The CDR3 consists of 15 residues. The CDR3 nucleotides are TGTGCCAGCTCATTAGATGCCGCTCTGTCGGATACGCAGTATTTT. Translating gives CASSLDAALSDTQYF.

V and J are TRBV4-1 and TRBJ1-1; a possible D gene is TRBD1 (6 bases). Germline lookup yields CDR1 MGHRA and CDR2 YSYEKL. The CDR3 spans 13 residues. V lost 4 bases, J lost 6 bases, and 12 bases lay in between. The CDR3 DNA reads as TGCGCCAGCAGCCGACAGGACAGAGCTGAAGCTTTCTTT. It is translated as CASSRQDRAEAFF.

The chain recombines TRBV4-1 with TRBJ2-1; D not resolved. The CDR3 consists of 13 residues. Germline V gene sequence: CDR1 MGHRA, CDR2 YSYEKL. Trimming pared 3 bases from V and 5 bases from J, leaving 8 bases between. CDR3 sequence (DNA): TGCGCCAGCAGCCACAACCGGGACAATGAGCAGTTCTTC. Its translation: CASSHNRDNEQFF.

This chain connects TRBV19 to TRBJ1-6, with a weak D call TRBD1 (5 bases). This CDR3 region has 17 residues. CDR1 LNHDA and CDR2 SQIVND come from the germline V gene (reference sequence). V lost 6 bases and J lost 0, with 15 bases in between. The CDR3 DNA sequence: TGTGCCAGTAGCCACCTAGAGGGGAGCTCCTATAATTCACCCCTCCACTTT. Its protein product is CASSHLEGSSYNSPLHF.

The chain has TRBV14 and TRBJ2-3; 7 nucleotides align to TRBD1. The CDR3 length is 13 residues. V gave up 9 bases and J gave up 0 bases; unmatched junction bases: 3. CDR1 is SGHDN and CDR2 is FVKESK in the germline V gene. CDR3 loop: CASRDSSTDTQYF. The DNA of the CDR3 is TGTGCCAGTAGGGACAGTAGCACAGATACGCAGTATTTT.

The chain links TRBV11-1 to TRBJ1-2, with D maybe TRBD1 (5 bases). Trimming took 5 bases from V and 4 from J, leaving 17 bases between them. From germline, CDR1 is SGHAT and CDR2 FQDESV (reference sequence). There are 15 residues in the CDR3. CDR3 coding DNA: TGTGCCAGCAGCCCCCGGGGGGATCGCCTCTATGGCTACACCTTC. Translation gives CASSPRGDRLYGYTF.

The rearrangement links TRBV7-8 to TRBJ2-7; D call uncertain. The V end lost 1 base, the J end lost 0 bases, and 4 bases lay between the germline ends. This CDR3 comprises 13 residues. CDR1 and CDR2 from the germline V gene are SGHVS and FQNEAQ. Here the CDR3 reads CASSLVHSYEQYF. The CDR3 DNA reads TGTGCCAGCAGCTTAGTCCACTCCTACGAGCAGTACTTC.

The CDR3 loop reads CASSMGLAASNEQFF. CDR3 coding DNA: TGTGCCAGTAGTATGGGACTAGCGGCTAGCAATGAGCAGTTCTTC. The chain recombines TRBV19 with TRBJ2-1, with TRBD2 matching 11 bases. CDR1 is LNHDA, CDR2 SQIVND, per germline (reference sequence). J gave up 6 bases and V 3 bases, and 4 bases lay outside the gene matches. This CDR3 has 15 residues.

The V call is TRBV25-1, the J call TRBJ1-4, with 9 positions matching TRBD1. Per germline, CDR1 MGHDK and CDR2 SYGVNS. Unmatched junction bases numbered 12, after V lost 1 base and J lost 6 bases. CDR3 length: 18 residues. Here the CDR3 DNA reads TGTGCCAGCAGTGAATTTGTTATGGGCACAGGGGGCGATGAAAAACTGTTTTTT. As protein: CASSEFVMGTGGDEKLFF.

This clone was seen only once. The chain links TRBV4-3 to TRBJ2-2, with D perhaps TRBD2 (6 bases). The CDR3 length is 15 residues. V lost 4 bases and J 2 bases, leaving 11 bases between the germline ends. Germline V gives CDR1 LGHNA, CDR2 YSLEER. The CDR3 loop reads CASSLWGVNTGELFF. In DNA form, the CDR3 reads TGCGCCAGCAGCCTTTGGGGGGTAAACACCGGGGAGCTGTTTTTT.

This sequence joins TRBV4-1 and TRBJ2-7; no firm D call. CDR1 is MGHRA, CDR2 YSYEKL, per germline. V lost 0 bases, J lost 2 bases, and 8 bases lay in between. The CDR3 sequence is 14 residues long. The CDR3 protein is CASSQDYGPYEQYF. CDR3 nucleotides: TGCGCCAGCAGCCAAGATTACGGCCCCTACGAGCAGTACTTC.

J is TRBJ2-2 and V is TRBV2; D might be TRBD1 (6 bases). CDR1 is SNHLY and CDR2 is FYNNEI in the germline V gene. The CDR3 is 14 amino acids. Trimming took off 7 bases at V and 0 bases at J, with 9 bases between the two ends. The CDR3 bases are TGTGCCAGCAAGGCAGGGGCGAACACCGGGGAGCTGTTTTTT. Translated: CASKAGANTGELFF.

The J gene is TRBJ2-1, the V gene TRBV21-1; TRBD2, the table's D call, lacks a check against the DNA. TRBV21-1 is termed a pseudogene. The CDR3 spans 16 residues. CDR3 sequence reads: CASSVIWLAGDNEQFF. The CDR3 coding sequence is TGTGCCAGCAGCGTGATATGGCTAGCGGGGGATAATGAGCAGTTCTTC.